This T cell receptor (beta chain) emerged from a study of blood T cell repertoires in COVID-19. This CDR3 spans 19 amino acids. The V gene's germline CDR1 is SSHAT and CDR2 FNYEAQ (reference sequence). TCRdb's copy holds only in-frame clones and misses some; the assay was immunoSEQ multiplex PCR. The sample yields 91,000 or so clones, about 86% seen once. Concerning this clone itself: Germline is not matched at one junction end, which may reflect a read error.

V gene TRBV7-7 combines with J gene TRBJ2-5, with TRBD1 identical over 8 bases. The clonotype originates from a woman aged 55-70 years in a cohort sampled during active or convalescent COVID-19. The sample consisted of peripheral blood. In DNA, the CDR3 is TGTGCTAGCAGCTTAGGAGCCGGCAGGGGGCGGATGTACCAAGAGACCCAGTACTTC. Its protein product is CASSLGAGRGRMYQETQYF.